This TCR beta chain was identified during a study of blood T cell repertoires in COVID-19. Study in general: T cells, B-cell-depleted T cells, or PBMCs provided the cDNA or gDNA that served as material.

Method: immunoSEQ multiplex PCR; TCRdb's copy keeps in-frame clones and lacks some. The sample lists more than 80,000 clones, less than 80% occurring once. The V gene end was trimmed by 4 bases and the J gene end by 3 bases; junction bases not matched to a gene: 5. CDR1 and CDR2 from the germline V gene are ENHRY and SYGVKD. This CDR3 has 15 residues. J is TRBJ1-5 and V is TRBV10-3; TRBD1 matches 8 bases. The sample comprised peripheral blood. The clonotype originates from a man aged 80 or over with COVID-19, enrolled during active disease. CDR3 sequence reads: CAISGQGRNNQPQHF. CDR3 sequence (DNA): TGTGCCATCAGTGGACAGGGGCGAAACAATCAGCCCCAGCATTTT.